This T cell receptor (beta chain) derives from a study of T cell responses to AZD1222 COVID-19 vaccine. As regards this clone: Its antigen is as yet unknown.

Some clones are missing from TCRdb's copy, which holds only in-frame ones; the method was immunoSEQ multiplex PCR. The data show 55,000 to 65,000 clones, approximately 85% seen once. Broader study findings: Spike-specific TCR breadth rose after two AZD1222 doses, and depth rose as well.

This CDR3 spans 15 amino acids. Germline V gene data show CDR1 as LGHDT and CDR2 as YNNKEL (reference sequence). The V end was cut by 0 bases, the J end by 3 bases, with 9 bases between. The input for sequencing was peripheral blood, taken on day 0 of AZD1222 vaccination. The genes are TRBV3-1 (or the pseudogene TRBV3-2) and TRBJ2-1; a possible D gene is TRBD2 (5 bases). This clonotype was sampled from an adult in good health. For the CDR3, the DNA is TGTGCCAGCAGCCAAGATGCCAGCGGCTACAATGAGCAGTTCTTC. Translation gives CASSQDASGYNEQFF.